This TCR beta chain was recorded in a study of cytomegalovirus exposure and HLA in healthy donors. From germline, CDR1 is LGHNA and CDR2 YSLEER. This CDR3 has 15 residues. Trimming left V 4 bases short and J 0 bases short, with 12 bases between. PCR amplification relied on 60 Vbeta primers (plus 13 Jbeta primers). Clones were sequenced by immunoSEQ multiplex PCR, and TCRdb holds only the in-frame ones, with some missing. The data show 210,000 or so clones, roughly 81% seen once. The chain recombines TRBV4-3 with TRBJ1-2, with unresolved D. The clonotype originates from a woman between 25 and 40 years old in good health and CMV-seropositive. Input material: PBMCs. CDR3 in DNA: TGCGCCAGCAGCCCCCGCGTCCCTCCTAACTATGGCTACACCTTC. Translation gives CASSPRVPPNYGYTF.